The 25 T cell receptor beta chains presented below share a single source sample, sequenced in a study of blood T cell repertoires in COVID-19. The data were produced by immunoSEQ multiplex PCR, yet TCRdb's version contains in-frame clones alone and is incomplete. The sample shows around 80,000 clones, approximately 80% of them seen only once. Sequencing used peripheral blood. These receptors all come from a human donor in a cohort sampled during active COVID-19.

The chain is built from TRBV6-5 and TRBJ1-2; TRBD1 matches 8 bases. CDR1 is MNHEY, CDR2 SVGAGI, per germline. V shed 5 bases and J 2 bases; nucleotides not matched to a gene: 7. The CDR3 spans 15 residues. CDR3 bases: TGTGCCAGCAGTAGCGGACAGGGTAGAAACTATGGCTACACCTTC. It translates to CASSSGQGRNYGYTF.

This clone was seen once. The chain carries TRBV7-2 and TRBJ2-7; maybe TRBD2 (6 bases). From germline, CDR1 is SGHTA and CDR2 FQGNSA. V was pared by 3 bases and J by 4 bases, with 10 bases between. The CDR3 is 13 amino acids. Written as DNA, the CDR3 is TGTGCCAGCAGCTTGTTACGGGGGTACGAGCAGTACTTC. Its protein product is CASSLLRGYEQYF. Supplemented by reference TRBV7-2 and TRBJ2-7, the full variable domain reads GAGVSQSPSNKVTEKGKDVELRCDPISGHTALYWYRQSLGQGLEFLIYFQGNSAPDKSGLPSDRFSAERTGGSVSTLTIQRTQQEDSAVYLCASSLLRGYEQYFGPGTRLTVT.

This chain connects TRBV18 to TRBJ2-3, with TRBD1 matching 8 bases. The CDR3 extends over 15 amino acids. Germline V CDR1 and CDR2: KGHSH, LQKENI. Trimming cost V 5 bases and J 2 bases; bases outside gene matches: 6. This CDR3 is CASSERTGTTDTQYF. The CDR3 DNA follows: TGTGCCAGCTCAGAACGGACAGGGACCACAGATACGCAGTATTTT.

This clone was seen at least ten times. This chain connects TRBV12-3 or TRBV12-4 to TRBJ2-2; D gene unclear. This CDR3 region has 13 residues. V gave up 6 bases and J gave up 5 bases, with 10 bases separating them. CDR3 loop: CASRFQETGELFF. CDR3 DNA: TGTGCCAGCAGATTTCAAGAGACCGGGGAGCTGTTTTTT.

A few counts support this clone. This CDR3 is CASSPQGLGNSPLHF. CDR3 in DNA: TGTGCCAGCAGCCCACAGGGGCTAGGGAATTCACCCCTCCACTTT. This rearrangement joins TRBV7-6 to TRBJ1-6; TRBD1 matches at 7 bases. This CDR3 is built from 15 residues. Germline V CDR1 and CDR2: SGHVS, FNYEAQ. V was pared by 5 bases and J by 7 bases, with 8 bases of the junction left unmatched. The variable domain in full, completed from reference TRBV7-6 and TRBJ1-6, reads GAGVSQSPRYKVTKRGQDVALRCDPISGHVSLYWYRQALGQGPEFLTYFNYEAQQDKSGLPNDRFSAERPEGSISTLTIQRTEQRDSAMYRCASSPQGLGNSPLHFGNGTRLTVT.

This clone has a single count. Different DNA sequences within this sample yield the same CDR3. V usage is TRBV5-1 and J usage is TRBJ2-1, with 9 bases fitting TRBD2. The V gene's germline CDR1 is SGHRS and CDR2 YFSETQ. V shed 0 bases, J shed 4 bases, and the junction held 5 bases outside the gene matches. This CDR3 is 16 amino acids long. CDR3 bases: TGCGCCAGCAGCTTGGCGGGTAGCGGGAGATACAATGAGCAGTTCTTC. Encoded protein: CASSLAGSGRYNEQFF.

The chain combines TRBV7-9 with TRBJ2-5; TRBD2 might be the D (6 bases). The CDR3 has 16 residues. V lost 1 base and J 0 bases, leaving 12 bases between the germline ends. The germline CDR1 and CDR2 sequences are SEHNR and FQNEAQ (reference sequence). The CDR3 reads CASSLDGLANQETQYF. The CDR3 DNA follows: TGTGCCAGCAGCTTAGATGGGCTAGCGAACCAAGAGACCCAGTACTTC. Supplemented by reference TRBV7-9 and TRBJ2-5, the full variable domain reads DTGVSQNPRHKITKRGQNVTFRCDPISEHNRLYWYRQTLGQGPEFLTYFQNEAQLEKSRLLSDRFSAERPKGSFSTLEIQRTEQGDSAMYLCASSLDGLANQETQYFGPGTRLLVL.

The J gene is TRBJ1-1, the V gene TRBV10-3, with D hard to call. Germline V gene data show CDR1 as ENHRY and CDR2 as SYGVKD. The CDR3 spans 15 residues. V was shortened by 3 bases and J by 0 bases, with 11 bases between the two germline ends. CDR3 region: CAISDSNRVNTEAFF. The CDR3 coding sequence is TGTGCCATCAGTGATTCCAACCGCGTGAACACTGAAGCTTTCTTT.

This CDR3 reads CASSHEGGSIGEKLFF. The CDR3 DNA is TGTGCCAGCAGCCACGAGGGAGGGTCGATAGGAGAAAAACTGTTTTTT. This chain connects TRBV2 to TRBJ1-4; no firm D call. Looked up from germline, CDR1 is SNHLY and CDR2 is FYNNEI. V lost 6 bases to trimming and J lost 8 bases, with 22 bases between them. The CDR3 totals 16 residues. Variable domain in full (rest from reference TRBV2 and TRBJ1-4): EPEVTQTPSHQVTQMGQEVILRCVPISNHLYFYWYRQILGQKVEFLVSFYNNEISEKSEIFDDQFSVERPDGSNFTLKIRSTKLEDSAMYFCASSHEGGSIGEKLFFGSGTQLSVL.

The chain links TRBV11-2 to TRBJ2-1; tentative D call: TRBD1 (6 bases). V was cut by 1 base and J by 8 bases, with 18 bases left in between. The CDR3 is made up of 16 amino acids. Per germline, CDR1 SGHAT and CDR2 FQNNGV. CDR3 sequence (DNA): TGTGCCAGCAGCTTAGGCGTCAGGACAGCGCGGCATGAGCAGTTCTTC. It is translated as CASSLGVRTARHEQFF.

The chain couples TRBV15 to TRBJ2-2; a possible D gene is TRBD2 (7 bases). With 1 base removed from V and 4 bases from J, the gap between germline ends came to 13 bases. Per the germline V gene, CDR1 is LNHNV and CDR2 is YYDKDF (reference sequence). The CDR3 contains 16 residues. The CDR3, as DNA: TGTGCCACCAGCAGAGCCCGGGGGGCCCTCACCGGGGAGCTGTTTTTT. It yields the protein CATSRARGALTGELFF.

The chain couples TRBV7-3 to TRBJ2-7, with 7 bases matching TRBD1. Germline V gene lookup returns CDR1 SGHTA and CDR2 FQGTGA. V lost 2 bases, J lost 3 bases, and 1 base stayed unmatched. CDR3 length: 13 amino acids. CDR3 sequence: CASSLAGGYEQYF. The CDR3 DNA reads TGTGCCAGCAGCTTAGCAGGGGGCTACGAGCAGTACTTC. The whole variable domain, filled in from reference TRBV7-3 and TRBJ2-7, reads GAGVSQTPSNKVTEKGKYVELRCDPISGHTALYWYRQSLGQGPEFLIYFQGTGAADDSGLPNDRFFAVRPEGSVSTLKIQRTERGDSAVYLCASSLAGGYEQYFGPGTRLTVT.

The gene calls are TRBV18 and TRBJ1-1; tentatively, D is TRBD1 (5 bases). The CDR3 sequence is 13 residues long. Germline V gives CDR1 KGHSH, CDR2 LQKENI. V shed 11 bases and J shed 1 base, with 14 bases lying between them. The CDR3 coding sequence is TGTGCCGGGCTGTTGGGGCGGAACACTGAAGCTTTCTTT. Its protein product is CAGLLGRNTEAFF.

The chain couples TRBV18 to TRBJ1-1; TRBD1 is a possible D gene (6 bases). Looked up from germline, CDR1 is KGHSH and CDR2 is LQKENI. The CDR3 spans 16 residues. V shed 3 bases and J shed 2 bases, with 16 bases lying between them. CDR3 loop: CASSPQGLGGNTEAFF. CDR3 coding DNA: TGTGCCAGCTCACCTCAGGGGCTTGGGGGTAACACTGAAGCTTTCTTT.

CDR3 coding DNA: TGTGCCAGCAGCCATGAGTCGGGTAAAGGAAATCAGCCCCAGCATTTT. Translated, it gives CASSHESGKGNQPQHF. J is TRBJ1-5 and V is TRBV7-2; D not certain. In germline, CDR1 is SGHTA, CDR2 FQGNSA. There are 16 residues in the CDR3. Trimming took off 5 bases at V and 4 bases at J, with 18 bases between the two ends.

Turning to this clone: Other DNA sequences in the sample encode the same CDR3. The CDR3 is CASSLSGTGSYEQYF. CDR3 DNA sequence: TGCGCCAGCAGCTTGTCAGGGACAGGGTCCTACGAGCAGTACTTC. The chain combines TRBV5-1 with TRBJ2-7; 9 nucleotides line up with TRBD1. The CDR3 runs to 15 residues. With 1 base clipped from V and 1 base from J, the junction kept 3 bases outside the gene matches. Germline CDR1 and CDR2: SGHRS and YFSETQ.

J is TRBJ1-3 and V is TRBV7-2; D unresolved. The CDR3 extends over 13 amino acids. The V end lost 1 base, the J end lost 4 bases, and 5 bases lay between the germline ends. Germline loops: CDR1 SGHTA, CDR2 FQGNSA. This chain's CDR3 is CASSLGGGNTIYF. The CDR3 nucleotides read TGTGCCAGCAGCTTAGGAGGGGGAAACACCATATATTTT.

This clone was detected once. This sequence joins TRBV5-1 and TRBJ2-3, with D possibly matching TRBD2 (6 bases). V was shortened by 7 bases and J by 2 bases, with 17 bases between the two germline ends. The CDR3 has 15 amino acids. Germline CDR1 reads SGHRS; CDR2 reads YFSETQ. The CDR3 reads CASGPTSPNTDTQYF. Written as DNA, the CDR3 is TGCGCCAGCGGCCCTACTAGCCCCAACACAGATACGCAGTATTTT.

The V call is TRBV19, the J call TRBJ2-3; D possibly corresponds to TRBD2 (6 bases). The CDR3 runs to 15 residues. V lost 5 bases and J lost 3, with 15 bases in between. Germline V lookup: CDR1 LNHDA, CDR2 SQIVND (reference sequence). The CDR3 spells CASSVRPGGTDTQYF. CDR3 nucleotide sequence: TGTGCCAGTAGTGTTCGACCCGGAGGGACAGATACGCAGTATTTT.

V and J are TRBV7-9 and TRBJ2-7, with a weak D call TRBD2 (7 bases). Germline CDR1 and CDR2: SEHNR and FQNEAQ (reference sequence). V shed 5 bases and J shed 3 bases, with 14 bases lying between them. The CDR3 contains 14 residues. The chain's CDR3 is CASSPEGGNYEQYF. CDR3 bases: TGTGCCAGCAGCCCGGAGGGGGGGAACTACGAGCAGTACTTC.

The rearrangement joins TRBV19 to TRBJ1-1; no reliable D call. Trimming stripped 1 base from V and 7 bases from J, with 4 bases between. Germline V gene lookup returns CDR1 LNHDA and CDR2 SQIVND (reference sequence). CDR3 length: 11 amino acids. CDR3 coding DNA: TGTGCCAGTAGTATAGTCGGTGAAGCTTTCTTT. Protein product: CASSIVGEAFF. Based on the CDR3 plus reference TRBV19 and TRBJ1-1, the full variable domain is DGGITQSPKYLFRKEGQNVTLSCEQNLNHDAMYWYRQDPGQGLRLIYYSQIVNDFQKGDIAEGYSVSREKKESFPLTVTSAQKNPTAFYLCASSIVGEAFFGQGTRLTVV.

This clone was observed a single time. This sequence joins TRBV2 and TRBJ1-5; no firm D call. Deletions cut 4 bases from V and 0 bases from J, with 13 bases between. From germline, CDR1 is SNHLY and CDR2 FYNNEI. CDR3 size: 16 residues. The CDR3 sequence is CASSGQAAYSNQPQHF. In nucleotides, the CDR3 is TGTGCCAGCAGTGGCCAGGCAGCCTATAGCAATCAGCCCCAGCATTTT.

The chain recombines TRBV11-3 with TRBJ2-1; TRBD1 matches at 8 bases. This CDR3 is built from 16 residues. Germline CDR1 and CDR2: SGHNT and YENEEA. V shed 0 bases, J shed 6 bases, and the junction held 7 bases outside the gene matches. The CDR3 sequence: CASSLEGTGIVNEQFF. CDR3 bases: TGTGCCAGCAGCTTAGAAGGGACAGGCATAGTCAATGAGCAGTTCTTC.

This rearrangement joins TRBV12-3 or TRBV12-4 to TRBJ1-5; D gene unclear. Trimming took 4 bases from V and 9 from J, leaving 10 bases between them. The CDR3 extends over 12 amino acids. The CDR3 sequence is CASSWARPPQHF. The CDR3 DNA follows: TGTGCCAGCAGTTGGGCCCGTCCGCCCCAGCATTTT.

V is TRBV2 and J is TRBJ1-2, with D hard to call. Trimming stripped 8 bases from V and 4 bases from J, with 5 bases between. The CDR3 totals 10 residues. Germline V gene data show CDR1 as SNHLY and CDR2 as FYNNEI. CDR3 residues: CASSVYGYTF. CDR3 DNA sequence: TGTGCCAGCTCAGTCTATGGCTACACCTTC.